This paragraph covers one T cell receptor (beta chain) sequence. Its antigen is still unknown. The input lacks base qualities; no much larger clone sits a single base away. Sequencing relied on an Illumina HiSeq 1500. The public reads were reprocessed in TCRdb via fastp at Q25 and MiXCR, keeping in-frame beta chains. Records with the same CDR3 protein are collapsed into one entry carrying the most frequent genes and DNA. The table for this sample lists 45,000 to 65,000 distinct CDR3 sequences; about 19% of them were counted only once. The ten largest clones add up to around 80% of the sample. The record originates from a study of T cell repertoires in cytomegalovirus infection (dated by TCRdb to the late 2010s). About the study as a whole: Peptide stimulations targeted recently identified HLA-C-restricted CMV epitopes, whose presentation resists viral immunomodulation, together with well-studied HLA-B-restricted epitopes. Because public TCR beta signatures pointed to carriage of CMV infection together with the matching HLA type, the HLA type of each donor mattered for the analysis. Broad study findings and their caveats: In the ex vivo response, HLA-C-restricted CMV-specific TCR beta clonotypes were dominant, and in two of eight donors the single most frequent clonotype came from this HLA-C-restricted group. In both this cohort and an independent cohort of 352 donors, the cumulative frequency of public TCR beta family members distinguished carriers of CMV infection plus the relevant HLA type.

Per the publication, the treatment or condition label means: in vitro stimulation with specific CMV peptide epitopes to enrich CMV-specific T cells. Including the terminal cysteine and phenylalanine, the CDR3 comprises 14 residues. Solely the CDR3 DNA is kept, with 42 bases framed from the first base. From V the trimming removes 5 bases and from J it removes 4 bases, while the gene matches leave 3 bases of the junction unaccounted for. CDR1 and CDR2, looked up from the germline V gene, are SGHVS and FNYEAQ. The sequence was collected from a human donor in good health (CMV status not recorded). Some clones in this sample may be carry-over from other donors' samples. The rearrangement combines TRBV7-6 with TRBJ2-4, and TRBD2 aligns with 9 junction nucleotides. The sequencing used CD8+ T cells from cultured PBMCs, collected from culture after CMV antigen stimulation. The nucleotides read TGTGCCAGCAGCGCGACTAGCGGAAAAAACATTCAGTACTTC. This is translated as CASSATSGKNIQYF.